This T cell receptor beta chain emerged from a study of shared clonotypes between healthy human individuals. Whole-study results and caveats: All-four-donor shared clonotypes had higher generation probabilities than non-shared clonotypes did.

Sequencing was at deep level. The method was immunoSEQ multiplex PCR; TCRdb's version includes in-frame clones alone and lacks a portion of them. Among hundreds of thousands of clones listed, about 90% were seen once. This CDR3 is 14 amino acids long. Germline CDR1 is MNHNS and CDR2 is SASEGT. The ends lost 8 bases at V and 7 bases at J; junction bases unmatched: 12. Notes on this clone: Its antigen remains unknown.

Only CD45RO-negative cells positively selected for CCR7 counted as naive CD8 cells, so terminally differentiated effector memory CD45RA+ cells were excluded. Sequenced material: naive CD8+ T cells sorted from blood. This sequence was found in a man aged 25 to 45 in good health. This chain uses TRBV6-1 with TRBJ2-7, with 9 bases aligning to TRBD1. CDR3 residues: CASSGTGPLGEQYF. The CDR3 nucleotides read TGTGCCAGCTCTGGGACAGGGCCTTTGGGAGAGCAGTACTTC.